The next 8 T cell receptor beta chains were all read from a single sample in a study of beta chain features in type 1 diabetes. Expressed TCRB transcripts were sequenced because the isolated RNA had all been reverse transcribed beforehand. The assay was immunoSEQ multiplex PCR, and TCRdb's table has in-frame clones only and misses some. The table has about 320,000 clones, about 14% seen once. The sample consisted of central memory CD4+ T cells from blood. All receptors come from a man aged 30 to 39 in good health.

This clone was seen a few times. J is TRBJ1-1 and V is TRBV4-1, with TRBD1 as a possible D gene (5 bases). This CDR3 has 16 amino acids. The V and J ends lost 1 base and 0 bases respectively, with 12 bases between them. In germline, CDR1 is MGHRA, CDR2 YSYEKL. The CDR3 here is CASSQVMGLLNTEAFF. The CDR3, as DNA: TGCGCCAGCAGCCAAGTAATGGGACTGCTGAACACTGAAGCTTTCTTT.

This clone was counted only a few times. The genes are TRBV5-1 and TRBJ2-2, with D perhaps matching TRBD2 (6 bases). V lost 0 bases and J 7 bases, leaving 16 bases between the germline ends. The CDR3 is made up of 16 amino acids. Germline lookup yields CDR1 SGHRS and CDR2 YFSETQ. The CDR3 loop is CASSLEDQGLSGELFF. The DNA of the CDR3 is TGCGCCAGCAGCTTGGAGGACCAGGGACTTAGCGGGGAGCTGTTTTTT.

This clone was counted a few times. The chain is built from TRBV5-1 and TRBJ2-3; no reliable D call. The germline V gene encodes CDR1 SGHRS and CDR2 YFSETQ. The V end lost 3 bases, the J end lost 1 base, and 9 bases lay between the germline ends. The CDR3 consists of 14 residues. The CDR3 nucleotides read TGCGCCAGCAGCTCCTCGACCGGCACAGATACGCAGTATTTT. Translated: CASSSSTGTDTQYF.

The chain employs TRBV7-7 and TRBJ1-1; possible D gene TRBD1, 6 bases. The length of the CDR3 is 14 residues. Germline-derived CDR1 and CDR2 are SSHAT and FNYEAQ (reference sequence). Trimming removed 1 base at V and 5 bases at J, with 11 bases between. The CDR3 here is CASSLGGQGTEAFF. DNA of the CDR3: TGTGCCAGCAGCTTAGGGGGGCAGGGAACTGAAGCTTTCTTT.

The DNA of the CDR3 is TGTGCCAGCAATGTAGACCGTGCAGCTTTCTTT. Translated: CASNVDRAAFF. The rearrangement links TRBV6-6 to TRBJ1-1, with D hard to call. Germline V lookup: CDR1 MNHNY, CDR2 SVGAGI (reference sequence). V lost 7 bases to trimming and J lost 10 bases, with 13 bases between them. CDR3 size: 11 residues.

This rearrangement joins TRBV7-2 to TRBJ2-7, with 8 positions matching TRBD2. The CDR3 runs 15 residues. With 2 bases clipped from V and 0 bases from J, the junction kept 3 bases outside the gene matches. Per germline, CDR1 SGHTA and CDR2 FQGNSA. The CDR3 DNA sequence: TGTGCCAGCAGCTTACGCGGGGGGCCCTCCTACGAGCAGTACTTC. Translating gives CASSLRGGPSYEQYF.

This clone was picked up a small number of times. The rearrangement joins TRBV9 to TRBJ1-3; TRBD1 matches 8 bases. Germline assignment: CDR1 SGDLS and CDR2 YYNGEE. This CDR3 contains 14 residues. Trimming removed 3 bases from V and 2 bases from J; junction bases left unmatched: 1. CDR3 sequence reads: CASSETGAGNTIYF. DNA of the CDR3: TGTGCCAGCAGCGAGACAGGGGCTGGAAACACCATATATTTT.

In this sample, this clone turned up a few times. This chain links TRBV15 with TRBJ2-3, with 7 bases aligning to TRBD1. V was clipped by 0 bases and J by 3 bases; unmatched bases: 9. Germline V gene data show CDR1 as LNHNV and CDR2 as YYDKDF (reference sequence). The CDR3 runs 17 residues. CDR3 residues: CATSRDVRQGGTDTQYF. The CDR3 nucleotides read TGTGCCACCAGCAGAGATGTTCGACAGGGTGGAACAGATACGCAGTATTTT.